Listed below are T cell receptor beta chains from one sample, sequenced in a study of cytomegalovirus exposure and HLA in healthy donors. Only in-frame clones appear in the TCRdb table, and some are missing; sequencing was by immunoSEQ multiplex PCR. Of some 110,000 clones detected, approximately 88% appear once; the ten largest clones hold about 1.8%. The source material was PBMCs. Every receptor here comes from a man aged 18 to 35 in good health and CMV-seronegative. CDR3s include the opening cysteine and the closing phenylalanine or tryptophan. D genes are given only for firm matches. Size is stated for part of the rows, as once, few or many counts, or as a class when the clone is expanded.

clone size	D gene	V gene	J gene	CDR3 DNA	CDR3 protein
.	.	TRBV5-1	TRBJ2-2	TGCGCCAGCAGCTTGGCCCAGGGATTAATGGCCGGGGAGCTGTTTTTT	CASSLAQGLMAGELFF
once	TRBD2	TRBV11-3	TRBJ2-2	TGTGCCAGCAGCTTAGAATATATCGGTAGCGGGAGATTTACCGGGGAGCTGTTTTTT	CASSLEYIGSGRFTGELFF
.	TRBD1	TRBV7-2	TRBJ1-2	TGTGCCAGCAGCTTATCCGGGGACAGGTGGGGCTACACCTTC	CASSLSGDRWGYTF
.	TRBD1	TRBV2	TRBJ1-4	TGTGCCAGCAGCGCCGACAGGGGAGGTGAAAAACTGTTTTTT	CASSADRGGEKLFF
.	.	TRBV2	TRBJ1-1	TGTGCCAGCCACACAGGGAAAACTGAAGCTTTCTTT	CASHTGKTEAFF
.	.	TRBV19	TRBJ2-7	TGTGCCAGTAGTATAGCCAGGGGACAAATTTCCTACGAGCAGTACTTC	CASSIARGQISYEQYF
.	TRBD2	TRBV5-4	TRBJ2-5	TGTGCCAGCACCCAATCTAGCGGGAGGTTCCAAGAGACCCAGTACTTC	CASTQSSGRFQETQYF
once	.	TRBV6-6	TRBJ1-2	TGTGCCAGCAGTTACCCGTACAACCCCTATGGCTACACCTTC	CASSYPYNPYGYTF
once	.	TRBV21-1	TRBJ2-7	TGTGCCAGCAGCACAATTAGCCTTAGCGGGAGAGAATCCTACGAGCAGTACTTC	CASSTISLSGRESYEQYF
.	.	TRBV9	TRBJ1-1	TGTGCCAGCACCTCAGGAATCGGGGGGTTGAACACTGAAGCTTTCTTT	CASTSGIGGLNTEAFF
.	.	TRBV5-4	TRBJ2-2	TGTGCCAGCAGCTTAATTAGCCACGGAGGGCCTGGCGGGGAGCTGTTTTTT	CASSLISHGGPGGELFF
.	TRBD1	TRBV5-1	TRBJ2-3	TGCGCCAGCAGCTTGGGGGGACAGATAACAGATACGCAGTATTTT	CASSLGGQITDTQYF
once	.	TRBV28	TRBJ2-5	TGTGCCAGCAGGTGGGCTATGATCCCCCAAGAGACCCAGTACTTC	CASRWAMIPQETQYF
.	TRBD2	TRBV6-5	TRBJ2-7	TGTGCCAGCAGTCCCCAGGCGGGAGAGAACTACGAGCAGTACTTC	CASSPQAGENYEQYF
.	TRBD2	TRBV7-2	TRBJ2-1	TGTGCCAGCAGCTACAGGACTAGCGGGGGACCCTACAATGAGCAGTTCTTC	CASSYRTSGGPYNEQFF
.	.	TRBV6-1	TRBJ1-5	TGTGCCAGCAGTGAGGGCAGGATCAATCAGCCCCAGCATTTT	CASSEGRINQPQHF
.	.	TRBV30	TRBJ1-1	TGTGCCTGGAGTAGGGGCCCGAACACTGAAGCTTTCTTT	CAWSRGPNTEAFF
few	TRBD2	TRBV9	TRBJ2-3	TGTGCCAGCAGCGCCAGACTAGCGGATAGCACAGATACGCAGTATTTT	CASSARLADSTDTQYF
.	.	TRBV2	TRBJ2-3	TGTGCCAGCAGTCGCGGCCGAGCAGGCACAGATACGCAGTATTTT	CASSRGRAGTDTQYF
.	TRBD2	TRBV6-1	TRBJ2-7	TGTGCCAGCAGTGAAAATCTAGCGGGAGTAGGGGAGCAGTACTTC	CASSENLAGVGEQYF
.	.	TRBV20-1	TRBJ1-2	TGCAGTTCCGGACTTTATGGCTACACCTTC	CSSGLYGYTF
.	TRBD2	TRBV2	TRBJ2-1	TGTGCCAGCAGGCATCTAGCGGGGGGGAACAATGAGCAGTTCTTC	CASRHLAGGNNEQFF
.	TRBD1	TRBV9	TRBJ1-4	TGTGCCAGCAGCTTCGGACAGGGGACTAATGAAAAACTGTTTTTT	CASSFGQGTNEKLFF
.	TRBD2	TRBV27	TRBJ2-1	TGTGCCAGCAGTTTGCCCCCGGGACTAGCGAAAAGGGACTCCTACAATGAGCAGTTCTTC	CASSLPPGLAKRDSYNEQFF
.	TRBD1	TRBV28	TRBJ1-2	TGTGCCAGCAGTTTATCCCAACAGGGGGCGAGTGGTGGCTACACCTTC	CASSLSQQGASGGYTF
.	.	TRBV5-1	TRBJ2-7	TGCGCCAGCAGCTGGACACCGGTCTACGAGCAGTACTTC	CASSWTPVYEQYF
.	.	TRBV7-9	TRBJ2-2	TGTGCCAGCAGCTTAGGAACGGGCACCGGGGAGCTGTTTTTT	CASSLGTGTGELFF
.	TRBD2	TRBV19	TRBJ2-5	TGTGCCAGTAGTATAAGCGGGGGGGTAGCAGAGACCCAGTACTTC	CASSISGGVAETQYF
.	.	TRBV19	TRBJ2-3	TGTGCCAGTCGCACGGGGGTTTCGCGCACAGATACGCAGTATTTT	CASRTGVSRTDTQYF
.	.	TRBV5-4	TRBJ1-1	TGTGCCAGCAGCCCCGGTGTACTACGCGGCACTGAAGCTTTCTTT	CASSPGVLRGTEAFF
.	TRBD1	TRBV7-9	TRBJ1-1	TGTGCCAGCAGCCTTGGACAGGGGGCGGTTATTGAAGCTTTCTTT	CASSLGQGAVIEAFF
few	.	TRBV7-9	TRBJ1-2	TGTGCCAGCAGCTTACAGGGGTGGAATTATGGCTACACCTTC	CASSLQGWNYGYTF
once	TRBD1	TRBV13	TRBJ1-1	TGTGCCAGCACCCTAGACAGGGGGGGAGTGAAAGCTTTCTTT	CASTLDRGGVKAFF
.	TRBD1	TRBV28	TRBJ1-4	TGTGCCAGCAGCCGACCAGGGGGAAATAATGAAAAACTGTTTTTT	CASSRPGGNNEKLFF
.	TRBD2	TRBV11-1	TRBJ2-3	TGTGCCAGCAGCTCCCTCAGAGCGGGAGTCCCAGATACGCAGTATTTT	CASSSLRAGVPDTQYF
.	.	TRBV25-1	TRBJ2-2	TGTGCCAGCAGTGATATAGGTCAGGACACCGGGGAGCTGTTTTTT	CASSDIGQDTGELFF
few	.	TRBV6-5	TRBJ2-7	TGTGCCAGCAGGTCATCCAACCGGGAGCAGTACTTC	CASRSSNREQYF
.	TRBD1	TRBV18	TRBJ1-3	TGTGCCAGCTCACCATCAAGGGGGCCCTCGGGAAACACCATATATTTT	CASSPSRGPSGNTIYF
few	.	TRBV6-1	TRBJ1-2	TGTGCTTCAGGGGATCAGGGCTACACCTTC	CASGDQGYTF
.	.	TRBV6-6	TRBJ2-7	TGTGCCAGCAGGACGACACGGAACGGCGAGCAGTACTTC	CASRTTRNGEQYF
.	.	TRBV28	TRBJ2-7	TGTGCCAGCAGTTTAGGGTCAGGGGTTGCCTACGAGCAGTACTTC	CASSLGSGVAYEQYF
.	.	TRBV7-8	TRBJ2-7	TGTGCCAGCAGCTTATTGGCGGGCCGCTCCTACGAGCAGTACTTC	CASSLLAGRSYEQYF
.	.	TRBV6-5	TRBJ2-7	TGTGCCAGCAGTTACGAGGTGCCCCGCTCCTACGAGCAGTACTTC	CASSYEVPRSYEQYF
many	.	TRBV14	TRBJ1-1	TGTGCCGTCACCCAGGGAACTGAAGCTTTCTTT	CAVTQGTEAFF
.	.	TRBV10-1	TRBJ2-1	TGCGCCAGCAGTGAGTCCAGTACTGAGCAGTTCTTC	CASSESSTEQFF
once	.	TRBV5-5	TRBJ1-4	TGTGCCAGCACCCGTAATGAAAAACTGTTTTTT	CASTRNEKLFF
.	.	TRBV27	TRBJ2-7	TGTGCCAGCAGTCCCGCGGCACGTCTTTTCGAGCAGTACTTC	CASSPAARLFEQYF
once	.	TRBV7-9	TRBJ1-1	TGTGCCAGCAGCTTGACCAGGGAGGTCACTGAAGCTTTCTTT	CASSLTREVTEAFF
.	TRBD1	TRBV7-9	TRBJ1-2	TGTGCCAGCAGCCCCCGAGAGGGGGCGTTTGGCTACACCTTC	CASSPREGAFGYTF
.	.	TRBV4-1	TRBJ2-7	TGCGCCAGCAGCATCGACAGCCTCTCCTACGAGCAGTACTTC	CASSIDSLSYEQYF
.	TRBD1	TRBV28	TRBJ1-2	TGTGCCAGCAGAACAGGGGGCTATGGCTACACCTTC	CASRTGGYGYTF
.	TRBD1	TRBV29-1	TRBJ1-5	TGCAGCGTTGTGTTCTCTTTGACAGGGGAGACGTGGAATCAGCCCCAGCATTTT	CSVVFSLTGETWNQPQHF
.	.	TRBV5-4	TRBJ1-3	TGTGCCAGCAGCTTGTCCCCGGGACTCTCTGGAAACACCATATATTTT	CASSLSPGLSGNTIYF
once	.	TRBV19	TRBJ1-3	TGTGCCAGTACCCTTGCTGGCTCGAGAGGGTACTCTGGAAACACCATATATTTT	CASTLAGSRGYSGNTIYF
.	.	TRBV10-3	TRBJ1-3	TGTGCCATCAGGGTAACTGAATTGAACACCATATATTTT	CAIRVTELNTIYF
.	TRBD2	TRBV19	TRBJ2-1	TGTGCCAGTAGAGGGGGTCTAGCGGGAGGTGGTAATGAGCAGTTCTTC	CASRGGLAGGGNEQFF
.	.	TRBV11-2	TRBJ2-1	TGTGCCAGCAGCTTACTAGCTCGGGTTGCCAATGAGCAGTTCTTC	CASSLLARVANEQFF